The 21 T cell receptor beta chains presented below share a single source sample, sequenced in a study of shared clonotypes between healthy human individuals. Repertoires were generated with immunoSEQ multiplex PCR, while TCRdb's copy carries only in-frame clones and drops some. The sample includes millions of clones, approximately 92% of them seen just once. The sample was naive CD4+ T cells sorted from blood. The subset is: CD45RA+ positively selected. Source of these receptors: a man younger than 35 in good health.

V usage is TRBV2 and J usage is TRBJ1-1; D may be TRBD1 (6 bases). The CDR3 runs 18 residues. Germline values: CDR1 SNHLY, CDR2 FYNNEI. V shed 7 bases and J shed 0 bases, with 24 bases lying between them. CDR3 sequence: CASTGGIRQGPMNTEAFF. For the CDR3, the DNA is TGTGCCAGCACCGGCGGAATTAGGCAGGGGCCCATGAACACTGAAGCTTTCTTT.

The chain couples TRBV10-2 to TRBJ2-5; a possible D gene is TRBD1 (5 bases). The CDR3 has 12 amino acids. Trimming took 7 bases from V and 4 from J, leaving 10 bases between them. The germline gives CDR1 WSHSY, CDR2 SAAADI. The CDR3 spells CASTAGSETQYF. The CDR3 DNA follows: TGCGCCAGCACGGCAGGGTCAGAGACCCAGTACTTC.

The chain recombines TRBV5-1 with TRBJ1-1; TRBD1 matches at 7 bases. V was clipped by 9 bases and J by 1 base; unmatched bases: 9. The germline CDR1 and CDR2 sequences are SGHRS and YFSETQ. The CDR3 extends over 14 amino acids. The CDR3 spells CATRGGAGNTEAFF. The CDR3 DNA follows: TGCGCCACCAGGGGGGGGGCAGGGAACACTGAAGCTTTCTTT. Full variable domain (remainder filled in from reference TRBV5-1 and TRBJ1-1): KAGVTQTPRYLIKTRGQQVTLSCSPISGHRSVSWYQQTPGQGLQFLFEYFSETQRNKGNFPGRFSGRQFSNSRSEMNVSTLELGDSALYLCATRGGAGNTEAFFGQGTRLTVV.

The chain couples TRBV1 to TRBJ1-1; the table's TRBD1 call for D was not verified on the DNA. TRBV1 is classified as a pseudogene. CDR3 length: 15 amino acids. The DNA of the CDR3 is TGCACCAGCAGCCAAGAAGGACAACCGAACACTGAAGCTTTCTTT. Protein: CTSSQEGQPNTEAFF.

Written as DNA, the CDR3 is TGCGCCAGCAACCTGGGGACAGGGGGAGAGACCCAGTACTTC. It is translated as CASNLGTGGETQYF. The chain joins TRBV5-1 to TRBJ2-5, with TRBD1 matching over 11 bases. CDR1 is SGHRS and CDR2 is YFSETQ in the germline V gene. The length of the CDR3 is 14 residues. V gave up 6 bases and J gave up 4 bases; unmatched junction bases: 5.

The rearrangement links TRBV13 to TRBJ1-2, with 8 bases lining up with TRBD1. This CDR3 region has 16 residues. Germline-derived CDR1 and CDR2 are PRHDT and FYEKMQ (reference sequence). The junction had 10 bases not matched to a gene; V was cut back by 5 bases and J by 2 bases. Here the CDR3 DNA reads TGTGCCAGCAGCCGATTTATGACAGGGGTAAACTATGGCTACACCTTC. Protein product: CASSRFMTGVNYGYTF.

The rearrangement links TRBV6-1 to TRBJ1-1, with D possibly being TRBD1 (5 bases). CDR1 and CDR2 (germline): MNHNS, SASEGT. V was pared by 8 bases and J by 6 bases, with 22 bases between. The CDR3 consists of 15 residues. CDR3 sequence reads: CASLVGGLGGAEAFF. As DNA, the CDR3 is TGTGCCAGCCTTGTTGGGGGGTTAGGAGGGGCTGAAGCTTTCTTT.

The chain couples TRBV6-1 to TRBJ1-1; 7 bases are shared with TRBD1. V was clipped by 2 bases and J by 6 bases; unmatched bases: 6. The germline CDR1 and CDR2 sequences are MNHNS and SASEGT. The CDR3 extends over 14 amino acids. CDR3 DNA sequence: TGTGCCAGCAGTGAAAAGACAGGGTTGGCTGAAGCTTTCTTT. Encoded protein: CASSEKTGLAEAFF.

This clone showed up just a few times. CDR3 sequence reads: CATTGGNTIYF. In nucleotides, the CDR3 is TGTGCTACCACGGGGGGAAACACCATATATTTT. V usage is TRBV7-8 and J usage is TRBJ1-3; no definite D call. Looked up from germline, CDR1 is SGHVS and CDR2 is FQNEAQ. The CDR3 sequence is 11 residues long.

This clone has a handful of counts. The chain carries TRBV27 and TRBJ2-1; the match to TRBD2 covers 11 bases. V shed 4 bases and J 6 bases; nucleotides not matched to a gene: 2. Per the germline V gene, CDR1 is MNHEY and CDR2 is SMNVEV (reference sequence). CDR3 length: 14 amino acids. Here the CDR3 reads CASSSSGRSNEQFF. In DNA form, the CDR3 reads TGTGCCAGCAGTTCTAGCGGGAGGAGCAATGAGCAGTTCTTC.

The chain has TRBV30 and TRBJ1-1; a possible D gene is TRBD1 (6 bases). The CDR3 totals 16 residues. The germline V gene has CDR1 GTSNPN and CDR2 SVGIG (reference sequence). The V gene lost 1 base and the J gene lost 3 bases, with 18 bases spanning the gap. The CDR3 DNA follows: TGTGCCTGGAGTGCCCGACGAACAGGGTGGGACACTGAAGCTTTCTTT. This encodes CAWSARRTGWDTEAFF.

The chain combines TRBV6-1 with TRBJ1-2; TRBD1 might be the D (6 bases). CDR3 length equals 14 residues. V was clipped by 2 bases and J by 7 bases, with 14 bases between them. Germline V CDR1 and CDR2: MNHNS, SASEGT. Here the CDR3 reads CASSEIWGASGYTF. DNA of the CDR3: TGTGCCAGCAGTGAAATCTGGGGGGCGTCTGGCTACACCTTC.

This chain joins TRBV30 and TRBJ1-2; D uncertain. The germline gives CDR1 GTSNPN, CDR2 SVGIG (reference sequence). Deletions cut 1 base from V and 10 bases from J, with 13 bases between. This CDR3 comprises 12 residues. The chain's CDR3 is CAWSANGEVYTF. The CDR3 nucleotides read TGTGCCTGGAGTGCCAATGGAGAGGTCTACACCTTC.

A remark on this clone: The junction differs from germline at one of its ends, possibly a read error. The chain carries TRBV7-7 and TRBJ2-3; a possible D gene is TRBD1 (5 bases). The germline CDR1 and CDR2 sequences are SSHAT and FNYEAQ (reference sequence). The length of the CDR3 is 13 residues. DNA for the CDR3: TGTGCTAGCAGCAAACAGGGCACAGATACGCAGTATTTT. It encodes CASSKQGTDTQYF. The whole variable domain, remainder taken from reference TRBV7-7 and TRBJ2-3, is GAGVSQSPRYKVTKRGQDVTLRCDPISSHATLYWYQQALGQGPEFLTYFNYEAQPDKSGLPSDRFSAERPEGSISTLTIQRTEQRDSAMYRCASSKQGTDTQYFGPGTRLTVL.

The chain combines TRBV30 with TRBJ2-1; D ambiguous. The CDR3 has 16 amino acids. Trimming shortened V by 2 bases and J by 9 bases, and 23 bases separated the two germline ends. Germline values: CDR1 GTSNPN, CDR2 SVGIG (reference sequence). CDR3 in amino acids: CAWSLGPPGLGGEQFF. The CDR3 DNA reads TGTGCCTGGAGTCTAGGACCGCCTGGCCTGGGCGGTGAGCAGTTCTTC. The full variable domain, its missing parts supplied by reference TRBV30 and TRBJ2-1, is SQTIHQWPATLVQPVGSPLSLECTVEGTSNPNLYWYRQAAGRGLQLLFYSVGIGQISSEVPQNLSASRPQDRQFILSSKKLLLSDSGFYLCAWSLGPPGLGGEQFFGPGTRLTVL.

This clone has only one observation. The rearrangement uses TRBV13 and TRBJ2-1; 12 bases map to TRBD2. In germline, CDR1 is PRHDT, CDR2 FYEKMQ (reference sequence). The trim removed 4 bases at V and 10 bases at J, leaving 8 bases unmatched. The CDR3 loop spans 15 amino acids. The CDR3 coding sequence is TGTGCCAGCAGCTCCATCCGACTAGCGGGAGCCGAGCAGTTCTTC. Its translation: CASSSIRLAGAEQFF.

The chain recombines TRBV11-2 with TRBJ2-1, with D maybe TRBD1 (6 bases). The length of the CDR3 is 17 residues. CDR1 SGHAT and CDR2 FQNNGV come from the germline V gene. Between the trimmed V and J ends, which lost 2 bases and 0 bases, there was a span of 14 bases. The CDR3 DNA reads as TGTGCCAGCAGCTTATTCGGCAGGGGTAGCTCCTACAATGAGCAGTTCTTC. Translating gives CASSLFGRGSSYNEQFF.

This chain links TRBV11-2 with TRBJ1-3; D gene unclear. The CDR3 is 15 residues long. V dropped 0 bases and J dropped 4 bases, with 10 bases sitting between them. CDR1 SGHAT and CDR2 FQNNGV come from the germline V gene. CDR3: CASSLEDAKGNTIYF. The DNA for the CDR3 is TGTGCCAGCAGCTTAGAAGACGCCAAGGGAAACACCATATATTTT.

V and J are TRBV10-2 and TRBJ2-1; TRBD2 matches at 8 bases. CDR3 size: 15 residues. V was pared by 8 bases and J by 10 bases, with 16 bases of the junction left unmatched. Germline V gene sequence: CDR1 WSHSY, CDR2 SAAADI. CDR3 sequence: CASAGVAGPFGEQFF. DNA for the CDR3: TGCGCCAGCGCGGGGGTAGCGGGGCCCTTCGGGGAGCAGTTCTTC.

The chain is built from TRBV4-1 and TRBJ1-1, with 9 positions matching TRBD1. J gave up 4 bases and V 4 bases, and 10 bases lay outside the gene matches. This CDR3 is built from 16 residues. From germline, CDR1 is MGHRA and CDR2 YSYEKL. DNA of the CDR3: TGCGCCAGCAGCCCAACAGGGGGCGGGTGGATCACTGAAGCTTTCTTT. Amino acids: CASSPTGGGWITEAFF.

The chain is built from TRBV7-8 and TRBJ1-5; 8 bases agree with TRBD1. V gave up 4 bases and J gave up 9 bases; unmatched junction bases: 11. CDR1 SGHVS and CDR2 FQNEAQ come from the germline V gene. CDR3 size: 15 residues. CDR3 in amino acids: CASSSSRDRILPQHF. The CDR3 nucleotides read TGTGCCAGCAGCTCCTCCCGGGACAGGATACTGCCCCAGCATTTT.